The clone carrying this TCR beta chain was seen ten or more times. Its antigen is not known. The data belong to a study of neurological immune-mediated disorders. The overall study: There were around 35 multiple sclerosis patients; around 30 were relapsing-remitting and 3 were secondary progressive.

Study-wide points: The absence of any CDR3 amino acid sequence shared by expanded clones across subjects suggests that repertoires were private in all groups.

V was pared by 7 bases and J by 3 bases, with 19 bases between. The CDR3 is 16 amino acids. Per germline, CDR1 SGHAT and CDR2 FQNNGV. TCRdb reprocessed the 5' RACE reads with MiXCR, giving one entry per CDR3 protein. The sample yields about 80,000 distinct CDR3 sequences, 5.8% seen once. Regarding time point: longitudinal time-point 2. The TCR was taken from a woman aged 55-70 years with multiple sclerosis. What was sequenced was PBMCs. The chain combines TRBV11-2 with TRBJ2-1, with a tentative D call TRBD2 (7 bases). The CDR3 nucleotides are TGTGCCAGCATCCCCCGAAGGGGGGGCCTCTACAATGAGCAGTTCTTC. Translation gives CASIPRRGGLYNEQFF.